What follows is one T cell receptor beta chain and its context. Its target is unknown. A much larger clone sits a single nucleotide away, making a read error possible. Looked up from germline, CDR1 is SGHTA and CDR2 is FQGNSA. This CDR3 is 15 amino acids long. This entry is derived from a study of T cells in Graves' hyperthyroidism and ophthalmopathy. Study-wide points: Ophthalmopathy was separated from stable hyperthyroidism by a 13 V-J model. Blood also held most thyroid clonotypes expanded beyond 0.001.

Diagnosis of hyperthyroidism was new in patients aged 18 to 65, and its duration was under 2 months. Using RNA transcripts as the source, TCR beta CDR3 regions were amplified. With the HTBI primer set, the TCR CDR3 went through a first round of RT-PCR. From the multiplex PCR reads, TCRdb called clonotypes with MiXCR, one entry per CDR3 protein. The sample records hundreds of thousands of distinct CDR3 sequences, about a sixth being singletons. V and J are TRBV7-2 and TRBJ2-7, with 12 bases that match TRBD2. This receptor was taken from a woman aged 25 to 39 with Graves' hyperthyroidism. Sequencing used blood. The CDR3 spells CVSSEGLAGNYEQYF. The CDR3 nucleotides read TGTGTCAGCAGCGAGGGACTAGCGGGCAACTACGAGCAGTACTTC.